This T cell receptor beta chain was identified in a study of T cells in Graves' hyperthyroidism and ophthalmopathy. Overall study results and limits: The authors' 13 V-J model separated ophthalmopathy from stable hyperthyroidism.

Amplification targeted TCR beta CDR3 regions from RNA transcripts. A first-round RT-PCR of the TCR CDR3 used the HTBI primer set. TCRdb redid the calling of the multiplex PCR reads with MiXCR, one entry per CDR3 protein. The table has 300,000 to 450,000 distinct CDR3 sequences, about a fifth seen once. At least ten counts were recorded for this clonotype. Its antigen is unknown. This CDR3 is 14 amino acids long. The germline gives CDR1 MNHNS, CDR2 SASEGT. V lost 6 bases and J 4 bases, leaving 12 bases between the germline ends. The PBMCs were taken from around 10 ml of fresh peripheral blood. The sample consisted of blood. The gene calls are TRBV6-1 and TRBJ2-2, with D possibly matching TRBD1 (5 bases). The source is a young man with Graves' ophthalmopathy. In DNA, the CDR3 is TGTGCCAGCAGACAACAGGTCGCCACCGGGGAGCTGTTTTTT. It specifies CASRQQVATGELFF.